This is a list of T cell receptor beta chains from one sample in a study of blood T cell repertoires in COVID-19. The repertoire was sequenced with immunoSEQ multiplex PCR; TCRdb's copy has only in-frame clones and lacks some. The data hold about 250,000 clones, with approximately 85% observed a single time. Sequencing was carried out using peripheral blood. The receptor set was obtained from a man over 45 with acute or convalescent COVID-19. CDR3s include the opening cysteine and the closing phenylalanine or tryptophan. The D gene is left open where the match is weak. Only part of the rows carry a size: once, few, many, or a class if the clone is expanded.

clone size,V gene,D gene,J gene,CDR3 protein,CDR3 DNA
NA,TRBV2,NA,TRBJ1-6,CASRVDRYTTLQYNSPLHF,TGTGCCAGCAGGGTGGACAGATATACCACTTTACAGTATAATTCACCCCTCCACTTT
NA,TRBV5-4,TRBD1,TRBJ1-1,CASSFGQELNTEAFF,TGTGCCAGCAGCTTCGGACAGGAACTAAACACTGAAGCTTTCTTT
NA,TRBV28,NA,TRBJ1-1,CASSLWGLEAFF,TGTGCCAGCAGTTTATGGGGACTTGAAGCTTTCTTT
NA,TRBV27,TRBD2,TRBJ2-7,CASSLHSGSIYEQYF,TGTGCCAGCAGTTTACATAGCGGGAGTATCTACGAGCAGTACTTC
NA,TRBV6-5,NA,TRBJ2-1,CASSRVYNEQFF,TGTGCCAGCAGCCGGGTGTACAATGAGCAGTTCTTC
NA,TRBV7-2,TRBD2,TRBJ2-7,CASSLGEAGVSYEQYF,TGTGCCAGCAGCTTAGGGGAAGCGGGAGTCTCCTACGAGCAGTACTTC
NA,TRBV24-1,NA,TRBJ2-7,CASQGRGSSEQYF,TGTGCCTCACAGGGACGCGGGAGCTCCGAGCAGTACTTC
NA,TRBV11-2,NA,TRBJ1-2,CASSLAQGPGYGYTF,TGTGCCAGCAGCTTAGCCCAGGGCCCGGGCTATGGCTACACCTTC
NA,TRBV21-1,NA,TRBJ2-3,CASSKFETGLSGTPTPDTQYF,TGTGCCAGCAGCAAATTCGAGACCGGATTGTCCGGGACACCCACCCCAGATACGCAGTATTTT
NA,TRBV6-2/TRBV6-3,TRBD2,TRBJ2-3,CASSLTSGGASDTQYF,TGTGCCAGCAGTTTAACTAGCGGGGGGGCTTCAGATACGCAGTATTTT
NA,TRBV7-3,NA,TRBJ1-1,CASSLSRENTEAFF,TGTGCCAGCAGCTTAAGTAGAGAGAACACTGAAGCTTTCTTT
NA,TRBV18,NA,TRBJ1-2,CASSPDTAKYGYTF,TGTGCCAGCTCACCGGACACGGCCAAGTATGGCTACACCTTC
NA,TRBV5-1,TRBD1,TRBJ1-1,CASSLGTAIMRTEAFF,TGCGCCAGCAGCCTCGGGACAGCAATTATGAGGACTGAAGCTTTCTTT
NA,TRBV28,TRBD1,TRBJ2-2,CASSFGDRVPGELFF,TGTGCCAGCAGTTTTGGGGACAGGGTCCCCGGGGAGCTGTTTTTT
NA,TRBV27,TRBD1,TRBJ2-2,CASSTGVAGELFF,TGTGCCAGCTCGACAGGGGTGGCCGGGGAGCTGTTTTTT
NA,TRBV5-6,NA,TRBJ2-5,CASSFPRGGETQYF,TGTGCCAGCAGCTTTCCCAGGGGAGGGGAGACCCAGTACTTC
NA,TRBV5-1,NA,TRBJ2-3,CASSTPGQKATDTQYF,TGCGCCAGCAGCACGCCGGGACAAAAGGCCACAGATACGCAGTATTTT
few,TRBV6-1,TRBD1,TRBJ2-7,CASSEGDRVIFYEQYF,TGTGCCAGCAGTGAAGGGGACAGGGTAATCTTCTACGAGCAGTACTTC
few,TRBV28,TRBD1,TRBJ2-7,CASSYLLGQDPSYEQYF,TGTGCCAGCAGTTATCTCCTTGGACAGGACCCTTCCTACGAGCAGTACTTC
NA,TRBV18,TRBD1,TRBJ2-7,CASSPGTGDYYEQYF,TGTGCCAGCTCACCTGGGACAGGGGATTACTACGAGCAGTACTTC
NA,TRBV7-2,NA,TRBJ2-7,CASSLALGGQSYEQYF,TGTGCCAGCAGCTTAGCTTTAGGGGGACAATCCTACGAGCAGTACTTC
NA,TRBV3-1/TRBV3-2,TRBD1,TRBJ1-4,CASSSLQGADEKLFF,TGTGCCAGCAGCTCACTTCAGGGGGCAGATGAAAAACTGTTTTTT
NA,TRBV2,NA,TRBJ2-1,CASSPEQGRFF,TGTGCCAGCAGTCCAGAACAGGGAAGGTTCTTC
NA,TRBV5-1,TRBD1,TRBJ1-1,CASSFTKGAGSFF,TGCGCCAGCAGCTTTACGAAGGGGGCCGGGTCTTTCTTT
NA,TRBV7-6,NA,TRBJ1-3,CASSFFLKGELARSGNTIYF,TGTGCCAGCAGCTTTTTCCTCAAAGGAGAACTAGCTCGCTCTGGAAACACCATATATTTT
NA,TRBV27,TRBD2,TRBJ2-3,CASSLSGRPGSTDTQYF,TGTGCCAGCAGTTTATCCGGGAGGCCGGGTAGCACAGATACGCAGTATTTT
NA,TRBV7-9,NA,TRBJ2-6,CASSIRSGANVLTF,TGTGCCAGCAGTATCCGTTCTGGGGCCAACGTCCTGACTTTC
few,TRBV7-2,TRBD1,TRBJ1-4,CASSPDRGRPEKLFF,TGTGCCAGCAGCCCAGACAGGGGGCGACCTGAAAAACTGTTTTTT
NA,TRBV4-1,NA,TRBJ2-3,CASSRRASTFADTQYF,TGCGCCAGCAGTCGCCGGGCTAGCACGTTCGCAGATACGCAGTATTTT
NA,TRBV19,TRBD1,TRBJ2-7,CASSIRGQGSYEQYF,TGTGCCAGTAGTATACGGGGACAGGGAAGCTACGAGCAGTACTTC
few,TRBV24-1,TRBD1,TRBJ1-2,CATSDTGQGGNGYTF,TGTGCCACCAGTGACACTGGACAGGGGGGAAATGGCTACACCTTC
NA,TRBV29-1,NA,TRBJ2-5,CSVQREYFQETQYF,TGCAGCGTTCAGAGGGAATATTTCCAAGAGACCCAGTACTTC
NA,TRBV5-1,TRBD1,TRBJ2-7,CASSVQGLYEQYF,TGCGCCAGCAGCGTACAGGGGTTGTACGAGCAGTACTTC
NA,TRBV5-1,TRBD2,TRBJ2-7,CASSLGPLAGGEQYF,TGCGCCAGCAGCTTGGGCCCGTTAGCGGGAGGCGAGCAGTACTTC
NA,TRBV11-3,TRBD2,TRBJ2-1,CASSPPGTSSGNEQFF,TGTGCCAGCAGCCCGCCCGGGACTAGCAGCGGGAATGAGCAGTTCTTC
NA,TRBV5-1,TRBD2,TRBJ2-1,CASSGGLANNEQFF,TGCGCCAGCAGCGGGGGACTAGCTAACAATGAGCAGTTCTTC
NA,TRBV7-3,NA,TRBJ1-1,CASSLSVANTEAFF,TGTGCCAGCAGCTTAAGCGTAGCAAACACTGAAGCTTTCTTT
NA,TRBV6-5,NA,TRBJ1-2,CASTQDTSFYGYTF,TGTGCCAGCACCCAGGACACCTCCTTCTATGGCTACACCTTC
NA,TRBV3-1/TRBV3-2,TRBD1,TRBJ1-1,CASSQVGGQTEAFF,TGTGCCAGCAGCCAAGTGGGGGGACAGACAGAAGCTTTCTTT
NA,TRBV29-1,NA,TRBJ2-1,CSAEGPGVHEQFF,TGCAGCGCCGAGGGTCCGGGGGTCCATGAGCAGTTCTTC
NA,TRBV27,NA,TRBJ2-2,CASSLTGRGELFF,TGTGCCAGCAGTTTAACGGGTCGGGGGGAGCTGTTTTTT
NA,TRBV6-6,NA,TRBJ2-7,CASSFSGSYEQYF,TGTGCCAGCAGCTTCAGCGGATCCTACGAGCAGTACTTC
NA,TRBV21-1,NA,TRBJ2-7,CASSRPTPIASFPERNEQYF,TGTGCCAGCAGCCGTCCTACCCCCATAGCTTCGTTCCCTGAGCGGAACGAGCAGTACTTC
NA,TRBV6-5,TRBD2,TRBJ2-3,CASFGAGRNTQYF,TGTGCCTCGTTTGGAGCGGGAAGAAATACGCAGTATTTT
NA,TRBV5-6,NA,TRBJ2-7,CASSFGGTYEQYF,TGTGCCAGCAGCTTTGGCGGTACCTACGAGCAGTACTTC
few,TRBV20-1,NA,TRBJ2-7,CSAALHYEQYF,TGCAGTGCAGCACTACACTACGAGCAGTACTTC
NA,TRBV6-5,NA,TRBJ1-6,CASSFGSSYNSPLHF,TGTGCCAGCAGTTTTGGGAGCTCCTATAATTCACCCCTCCACTTT
NA,TRBV21-1,NA,TRBJ2-1,CASSKESKTSLDPGSYNEQFF,TGTGCCAGCAGCAAAGAAAGTAAGACAAGCTTAGACCCCGGCTCCTACAATGAGCAGTTCTTC
NA,TRBV28,NA,TRBJ1-3,CASSLQGNTIYF,TGTGCCAGCAGTTTACAGGGAAACACCATATATTTT
NA,TRBV28,NA,TRBJ2-7,CASSLYYEQYF,TGTGCCAGCAGTCTGTATTACGAGCAGTACTTC
NA,TRBV7-2,NA,TRBJ2-7,CASSATRLYEQYF,TGTGCCAGCAGCGCCACTAGGTTATACGAGCAGTACTTC
NA,TRBV6-1,NA,TRBJ1-4,CASSESPAGREKLFF,TGTGCCAGCAGTGAATCTCCCGCGGGCAGGGAAAAACTGTTTTTT
NA,TRBV3-1/TRBV3-2,TRBD2,TRBJ2-4,CASSQETSGGSLGIQYF,TGTGCCAGCAGCCAAGAAACTAGCGGGGGATCTCTAGGCATTCAGTACTTC
NA,TRBV7-9,TRBD2,TRBJ2-1,CASILTSGGYNEQFF,TGTGCCAGCATCTTAACTAGCGGGGGCTACAATGAGCAGTTCTTC
NA,TRBV6-6,TRBD1,TRBJ1-5,CASSPRPGQGGYSNQPQHF,TGTGCCAGCAGTCCCCGCCCCGGACAGGGGGGATATAGCAATCAGCCCCAGCATTTT
NA,TRBV30,NA,TRBJ1-2,CAWSGGPGYGYTF,TGTGCCTGGAGTGGGGGGCCGGGGTATGGCTACACCTTC
few,TRBV4-2,TRBD1,TRBJ1-3,CASSQDWTGTGNTIYF,TGTGCCAGCAGCCAAGACTGGACAGGAACTGGAAACACCATATATTTT
NA,TRBV18,NA,TRBJ2-5,CASSGPQEGQYF,TGTGCCAGCTCAGGCCCCCAAGAGGGCCAGTACTTC
NA,TRBV3-1/TRBV3-2,NA,TRBJ2-1,CASSQAGFVYNEQFF,TGTGCCAGCAGCCAAGCGGGGTTCGTTTACAATGAGCAGTTCTTC